This is a list of T cell receptor beta chains from one sample in a study of Ad26.COV2.S vaccination and SARS-CoV-2 variants. Generated by immunoSEQ multiplex PCR, the TCRdb table keeps only in-frame clones and is missing some. The sample lists 300,000 to 350,000 clones, 80% to 90% seen once, with around 10% in the top ten. Sequencing was performed on peripheral blood, taken in a trial of Ad26.COV2.S vaccine versus placebo. Receptors were obtained from a person aged 18-65 years who received the Ad26.COV2.S COVID-19 vaccine or a placebo. CDR3s include the opening cysteine and the closing phenylalanine or tryptophan. D genes are given only for firm matches. Size is omitted from some rows. Given values are once, few, many or a class for expanded clones.

v_call	j_call	clone_size	d_call	cdr3_nt	cdr3_aa
TRBV19	TRBJ1-1	.	TRBD1	TGTGCCAGTAGCACTAAAACAGGGGACTTTATGAACACTGAAGCTTTCTTT	CASSTKTGDFMNTEAFF
TRBV6-5	TRBJ2-7	few	.	TGTGCCAGCACTAACGGTCGCTCCTACGAGCAGTACTTC	CASTNGRSYEQYF
TRBV28	TRBJ2-1	.	.	TGTGCCAGCAGTTTAGTTATTAGGAGGGGGCGACCCTACAATGAGCAGTTCTTC	CASSLVIRRGRPYNEQFF
TRBV4-2	TRBJ1-1	.	.	TGTGCCAGCAGCCAAGGATTCGACAGTGAAGCTTTCTTT	CASSQGFDSEAFF
TRBV11-1	TRBJ2-6	.	TRBD1	TGTGCCAGCAGCTTAATGGGACAGCCCAACGTCCTGACTTTC	CASSLMGQPNVLTF
TRBV7-2	TRBJ2-5	once	.	TGTGCCAGCAGCCGGGGTTCGGGGTCTGAACAGACCCAGTACTTC	CASSRGSGSEQTQYF
TRBV28	TRBJ1-1	few	TRBD1	TGTGCCAGCAGTTTACACTTCGCAGGGGGCGCTGAAGCTTTCTTT	CASSLHFAGGAEAFF
TRBV28	TRBJ1-1	.	.	TGTGCCAGCAGTCCCCACAGGAGGGCGGGGGGAAGGACTGAAGCTTTCTTT	CASSPHRRAGGRTEAFF
TRBV6-5	TRBJ1-1	.	.	TGTGCCAGCAGGCCCCTGGGGGCGATGAACACTGAAGCTTTCTTT	CASRPLGAMNTEAFF
TRBV4-2	TRBJ2-1	.	TRBD2	TGTGCCAGCAGCCGTATAAGCGGGAGCTCCTACAATGAGCAGTTCTTC	CASSRISGSSYNEQFF
TRBV7-2	TRBJ1-1	few	.	TGTGCCAGCAGCGGAGGGTCGGGGAACACTGAAGCTTTCTTT	CASSGGSGNTEAFF